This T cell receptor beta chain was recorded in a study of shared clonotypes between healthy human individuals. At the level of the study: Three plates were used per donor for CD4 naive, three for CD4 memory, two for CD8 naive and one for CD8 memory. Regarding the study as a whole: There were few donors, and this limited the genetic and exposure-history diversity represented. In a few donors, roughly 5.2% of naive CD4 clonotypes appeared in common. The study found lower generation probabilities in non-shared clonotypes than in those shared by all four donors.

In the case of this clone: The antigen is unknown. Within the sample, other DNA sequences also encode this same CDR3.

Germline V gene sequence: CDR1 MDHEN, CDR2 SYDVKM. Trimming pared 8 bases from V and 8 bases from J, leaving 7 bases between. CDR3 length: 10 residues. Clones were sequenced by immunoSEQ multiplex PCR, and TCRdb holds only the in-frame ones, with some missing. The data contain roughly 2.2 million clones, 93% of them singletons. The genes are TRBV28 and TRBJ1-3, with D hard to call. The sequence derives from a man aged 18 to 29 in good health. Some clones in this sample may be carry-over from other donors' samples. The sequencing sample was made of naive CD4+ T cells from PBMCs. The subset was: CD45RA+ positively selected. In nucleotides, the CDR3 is TGTGCCAGCGGCCGGGACACCATATATTTT. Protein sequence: CASGRDTIYF.